A single sample gave rise to the 17 T cell receptor beta chains below, sequenced in a study of early T cells in non-severe SARS-CoV-2 infection. TCRdb analysed the 5' RACE reads with MiXCR anew, one entry per CDR3 protein. The table includes roughly 66,000 distinct CDR3 sequences, roughly 9% detected once. The sequenced material came from whole blood. These receptors originate from an adult who was a healthcare worker with PCR-confirmed SARS-CoV-2 infection or an uninfected control (not recorded which).

The CDR3 is CASSTGLADIYEQYF. The CDR3 nucleotides are TGCGCCAGCAGCACCGGACTAGCAGATATCTACGAGCAGTACTTC. The chain carries TRBV5-1 and TRBJ2-7, with 8 bases matching TRBD2. The CDR3 covers 15 residues. Germline V gene lookup returns CDR1 SGHRS and CDR2 YFSETQ. V trimming: 4 bases; J trimming: 3 bases; junction bases outside the gene matches: 9.

In its sample, this clonotype was seen many times. V usage is TRBV29-1 and J usage is TRBJ2-3; 12 positions match TRBD2. Germline V gene lookup returns CDR1 SQVTM and CDR2 ANQGSEA. This CDR3 is built from 16 residues. V shed 4 bases, J shed 0 bases, and the junction held 5 bases outside the gene matches. The CDR3 here is CSVGGLAGSSTDTQYF. DNA of the CDR3: TGCAGCGTTGGTGGACTAGCGGGATCTAGCACAGATACGCAGTATTTT.

V is TRBV20-1 and J is TRBJ1-2, with D possibly matching TRBD1 (6 bases). In germline, CDR1 is DFQATT, CDR2 SNEGSKA (reference sequence). V shed 4 bases and J shed 2 bases, with 11 bases lying between them. This CDR3 spans 13 amino acids. The CDR3 reads CSAIITGNYGYTF. The CDR3 nucleotides are TGCAGTGCTATCATTACAGGGAACTATGGCTACACCTTC.

The gene calls are TRBV10-2 and TRBJ1-4, with D uncertain. Germline V CDR1 and CDR2: WSHSY, SAAADI. Trimming left V 5 bases short and J 4 bases short, with 11 bases between. This CDR3 contains 14 residues. In nucleotides, the CDR3 is TGCGCCAGCAGTTCGCAAGGGTATAATGAAAAACTGTTTTTT. Its translation: CASSSQGYNEKLFF.

The table lists this clonotype with many counts. The genes are TRBV7-2 and TRBJ2-6; no firm D call. The CDR3 is 14 amino acids. Germline V CDR1 and CDR2: SGHTA, FQGNSA. V lost 5 bases and J lost 6, with 11 bases in between. The CDR3: CASSRPPEANVLTF. The DNA of the CDR3 is TGTGCCAGCAGCCGACCCCCTGAGGCCAACGTCCTGACTTTC. Full variable domain (outside the CDR3, taken from reference TRBV7-2 and TRBJ2-6): GAGVSQSPSNKVTEKGKDVELRCDPISGHTALYWYRQSLGQGLEFLIYFQGNSAPDKSGLPSDRFSAERTGGSVSTLTIQRTQQEDSAVYLCASSRPPEANVLTFGAGSRLTVL.

CDR3 in amino acids: CASSSPPGLAQFF. The CDR3 DNA sequence: TGTGCCAGCAGCTCCCCCCCGGGACTAGCGCAGTTCTTC. The chain uses TRBV7-3 and TRBJ2-1; TRBD2 aligns across 9 bases. The CDR3 runs to 13 residues. Trimming at V came to 4 bases and at J to 12 bases, leaving 7 bases not matched to a gene. Germline V CDR1 and CDR2: SGHTA, FQGTGA.

This clonotype has at least ten counts. This sequence joins TRBV29-1 and TRBJ1-1; D is unresolved. The CDR3 length is 12 residues. The germline gives CDR1 SQVTM, CDR2 ANQGSEA. Trimming removed 6 bases from V and 0 bases from J, with 8 bases in between. The CDR3 bases are TGCAGCGTCAGACACATGAACACTGAAGCTTTCTTT. Protein product: CSVRHMNTEAFF.

The chain carries TRBV18 and TRBJ2-7; 9 nucleotides line up with TRBD1. Germline loops: CDR1 KGHSH, CDR2 LQKENI. The CDR3 spans 16 residues. The V and J ends lost 3 bases and 1 base, in that order; junction bases with no gene match: 7. For the CDR3, the DNA is TGTGCCAGCTCACCGAAGGGACAGGGTCTTTCCTACGAGCAGTACTTC. It specifies CASSPKGQGLSYEQYF.

This clonotype was counted at least ten times. CDR3 amino acids: CAISERQNEQYF. CDR3 nucleotide sequence: TGTGCCATCAGTGAGCGACAGAACGAGCAGTACTTC. The chain carries TRBV10-3 and TRBJ2-7; D is possibly TRBD1 (5 bases). Trimming took off 2 bases at V and 5 bases at J, with 7 bases between the two ends. The germline V gene has CDR1 ENHRY and CDR2 SYGVKD. The CDR3 length is 12 residues.

This clonotype was seen at least ten times. The gene calls are TRBV5-1 and TRBJ2-1; weak D call: TRBD1 (6 bases). Trimming pared 4 bases from V and 2 bases from J, leaving 13 bases between. Germline V gene data show CDR1 as SGHRS and CDR2 as YFSETQ. CDR3 length equals 15 residues. CDR3 DNA sequence: TGCGCCAGCAGCGAGGGGGTCCTGACCTACAATGAGCAGTTCTTC. Its translation is CASSEGVLTYNEQFF. Drawing the rest from reference TRBV5-1 and TRBJ2-1, the complete variable domain is KAGVTQTPRYLIKTRGQQVTLSCSPISGHRSVSWYQQTPGQGLQFLFEYFSETQRNKGNFPGRFSGRQFSNSRSEMNVSTLELGDSALYLCASSEGVLTYNEQFFGPGTRLTVL.

This clonotype was seen many times. This chain uses TRBV2 with TRBJ1-5, with 7 bases matching TRBD1. The CDR3 is 16 amino acids. The V and J ends lost 5 bases and 0 bases, in that order; junction bases with no gene match: 7. Germline loops: CDR1 SNHLY, CDR2 FYNNEI. CDR3 DNA: TGTGCCAGCAGTCACGACAGGGCGTATAGCAATCAGCCCCAGCATTTT. Encoded protein: CASSHDRAYSNQPQHF. The variable domain in full, with the rest retrieved from reference TRBV2 and TRBJ1-5, is EPEVTQTPSHQVTQMGQEVILRCVPISNHLYFYWYRQILGQKVEFLVSFYNNEISEKSEIFDDQFSVERPDGSNFTLKIRSTKLEDSAMYFCASSHDRAYSNQPQHFGDGTRLSIL.

The chain couples TRBV27 to TRBJ2-1; maybe TRBD2 (6 bases). Germline V CDR1 and CDR2: MNHEY, SMNVEV (reference sequence). V shed 6 bases and J shed 0 bases, with 15 bases lying between them. This CDR3 contains 16 residues. The CDR3 loop is CASSPGSSSSYNEQFF. The CDR3 DNA reads TGTGCCAGCAGCCCCGGGAGCTCGAGCTCCTACAATGAGCAGTTCTTC.

The gene calls are TRBV19 and TRBJ1-2, with TRBD1 matching 7 bases. V lost 4 bases and J lost 8; bases outside the gene matches: 10. The CDR3 sequence is 14 residues long. Germline CDR1 reads LNHDA; CDR2 reads SQIVND (reference sequence). CDR3 bases: TGTGCCAGTAGTACCACGACAGGGCCGGGGGGCTACACCTTC. Its translation: CASSTTTGPGGYTF.

This clonotype was picked up many times. V usage is TRBV29-1 and J usage is TRBJ2-7, with 8 positions matching TRBD1. V trimming: 6 bases; J trimming: 8 bases; junction bases outside the gene matches: 6. CDR1 is SQVTM and CDR2 is ANQGSEA in the germline V gene. This CDR3 spans 11 amino acids. In DNA form, the CDR3 reads TGCAGCGTCGTTACAGGGGGTAAGCAGTACTTC. It specifies CSVVTGGKQYF.

V gene TRBV29-1 combines with J gene TRBJ2-1; D is unresolved. V was pared by 0 bases and J by 7 bases, with 7 bases between. The CDR3 is made up of 12 amino acids. The germline CDR1 and CDR2 sequences are SQVTM and ANQGSEA. CDR3 in DNA: TGCAGCGTTGAAGAACCGTCGAATGAGCAGTTCTTC. Translated, it gives CSVEEPSNEQFF.

The chain has TRBV7-3 and TRBJ2-5; tentatively, D is TRBD2 (5 bases). CDR1 is SGHTA, CDR2 FQGTGA, per germline. The V gene lost 8 bases and the J gene lost 1 base, with 11 bases spanning the gap. There are 13 residues in the CDR3. CDR3 nucleotides: TGTGCCAGCTCTAAGAGGGCCCAAGAGACCCAGTACTTC. Residues: CASSKRAQETQYF.

This clonotype has ten or more counts. This chain links TRBV20-1 with TRBJ2-5, with 11 bases that match TRBD2. There are 17 residues in the CDR3. CDR1 is DFQATT, CDR2 SNEGSKA, per germline (reference sequence). Trimming at V came to 0 bases and at J to 5 bases, leaving 11 bases not matched to a gene. The chain's CDR3 is CSARDYSGRGSFETQYF. CDR3 DNA: TGCAGTGCTAGAGACTATAGCGGGAGGGGATCCTTCGAGACCCAGTACTTC.